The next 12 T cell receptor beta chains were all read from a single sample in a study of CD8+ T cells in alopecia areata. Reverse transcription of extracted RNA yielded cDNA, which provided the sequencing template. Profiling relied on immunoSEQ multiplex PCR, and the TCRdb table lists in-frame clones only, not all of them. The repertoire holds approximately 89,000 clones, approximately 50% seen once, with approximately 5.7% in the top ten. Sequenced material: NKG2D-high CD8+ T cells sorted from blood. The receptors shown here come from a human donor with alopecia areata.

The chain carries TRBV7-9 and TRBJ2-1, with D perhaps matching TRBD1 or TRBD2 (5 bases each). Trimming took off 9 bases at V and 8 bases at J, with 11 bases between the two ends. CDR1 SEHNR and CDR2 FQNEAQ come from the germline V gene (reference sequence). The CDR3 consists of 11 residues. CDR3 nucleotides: TGTGCCAGGGCTCGGGGCGATGAGCAGTTCTTC. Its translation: CARARGDEQFF.

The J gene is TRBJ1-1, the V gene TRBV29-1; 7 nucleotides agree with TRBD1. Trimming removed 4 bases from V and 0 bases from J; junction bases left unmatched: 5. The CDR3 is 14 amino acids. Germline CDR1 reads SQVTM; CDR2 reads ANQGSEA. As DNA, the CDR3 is TGCAGCGTTGCGGGGACAGATCTGAACACTGAAGCTTTCTTT. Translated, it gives CSVAGTDLNTEAFF. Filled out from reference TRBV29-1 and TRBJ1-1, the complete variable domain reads SAVISQKPSRDICQRGTSLTIQCQVDSQVTMMFWYRQQPGQSLTLIATANQGSEATYESGFVIDKFPISRPNLTFSTLTVSNMSPEDSSIYLCSVAGTDLNTEAFFGQGTRLTVV.

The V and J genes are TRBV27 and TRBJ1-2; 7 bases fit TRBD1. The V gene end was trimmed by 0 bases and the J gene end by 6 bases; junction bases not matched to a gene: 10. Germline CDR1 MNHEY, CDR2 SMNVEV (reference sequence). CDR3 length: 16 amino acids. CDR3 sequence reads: CASSLSNPSGQHGYTF. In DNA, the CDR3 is TGTGCCAGCAGTTTATCGAACCCTTCGGGACAGCATGGCTACACCTTC.

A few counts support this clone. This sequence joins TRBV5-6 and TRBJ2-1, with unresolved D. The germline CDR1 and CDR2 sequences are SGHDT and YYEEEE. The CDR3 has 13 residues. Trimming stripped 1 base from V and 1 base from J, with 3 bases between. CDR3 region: CASSLTSYNEQFF. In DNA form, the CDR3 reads TGTGCCAGCAGCTTGACGTCCTACAATGAGCAGTTCTTC.

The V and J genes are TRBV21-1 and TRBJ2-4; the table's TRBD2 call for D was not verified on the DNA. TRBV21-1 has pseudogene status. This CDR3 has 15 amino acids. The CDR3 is CASRTDWAAKNIQYF. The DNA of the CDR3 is TGTGCCAGCAGGACGGACTGGGCAGCCAAAAACATTCAGTACTTC.

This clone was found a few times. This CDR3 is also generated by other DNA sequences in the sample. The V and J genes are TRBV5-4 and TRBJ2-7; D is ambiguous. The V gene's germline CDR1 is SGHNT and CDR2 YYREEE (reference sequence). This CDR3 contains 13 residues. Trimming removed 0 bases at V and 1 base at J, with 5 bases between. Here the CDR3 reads CASSLGQSYEQYF. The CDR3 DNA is TGTGCCAGCAGCTTGGGCCAATCCTACGAGCAGTACTTC.

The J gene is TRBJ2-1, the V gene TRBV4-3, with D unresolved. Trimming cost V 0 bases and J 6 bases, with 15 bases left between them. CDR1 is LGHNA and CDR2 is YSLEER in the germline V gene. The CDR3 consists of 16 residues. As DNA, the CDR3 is TGCGCCAGCAGCCAAGATCTACAGATGACGATCAATGAGCAGTTCTTC. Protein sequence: CASSQDLQMTINEQFF.

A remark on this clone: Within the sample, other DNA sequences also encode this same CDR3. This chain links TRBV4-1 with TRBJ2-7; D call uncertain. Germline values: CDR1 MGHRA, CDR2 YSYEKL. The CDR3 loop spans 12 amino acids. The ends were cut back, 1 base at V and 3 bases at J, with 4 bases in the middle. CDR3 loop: CASSQGGYEQYF. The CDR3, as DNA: TGCGCCAGCAGCCAAGGCGGCTACGAGCAGTACTTC.

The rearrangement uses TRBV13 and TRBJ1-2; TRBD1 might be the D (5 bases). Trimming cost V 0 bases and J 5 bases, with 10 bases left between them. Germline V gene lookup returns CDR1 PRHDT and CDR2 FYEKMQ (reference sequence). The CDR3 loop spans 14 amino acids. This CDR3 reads CASSLGQQGYGYTF. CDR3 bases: TGTGCCAGCAGCTTAGGCCAGCAGGGTTATGGCTACACCTTC. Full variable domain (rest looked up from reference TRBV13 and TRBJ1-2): AAGVIQSPRHLIKEKRETATLKCYPIPRHDTVYWYQQGPGQDPQFLISFYEKMQSDKGSIPDRFSAQQFSDYHSELNMSSLELGDSALYFCASSLGQQGYGYTFGSGTRLTVV.

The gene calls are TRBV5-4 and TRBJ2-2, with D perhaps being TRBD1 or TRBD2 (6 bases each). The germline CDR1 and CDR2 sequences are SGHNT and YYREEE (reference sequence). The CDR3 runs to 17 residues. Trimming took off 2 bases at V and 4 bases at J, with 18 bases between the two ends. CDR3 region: CASSFGGPRGFTGELFF. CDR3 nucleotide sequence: TGTGCCAGCAGCTTTGGGGGGCCCAGGGGTTTCACCGGGGAGCTGTTTTTT.

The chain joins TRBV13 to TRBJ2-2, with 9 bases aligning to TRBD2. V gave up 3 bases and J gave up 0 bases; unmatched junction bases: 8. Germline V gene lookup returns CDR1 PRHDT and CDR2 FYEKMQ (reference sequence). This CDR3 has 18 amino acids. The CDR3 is CASSLPGSGGSNTGELFF. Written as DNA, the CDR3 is TGTGCCAGCAGCTTGCCCGGAAGCGGGGGGTCGAACACCGGGGAGCTGTTTTTT.

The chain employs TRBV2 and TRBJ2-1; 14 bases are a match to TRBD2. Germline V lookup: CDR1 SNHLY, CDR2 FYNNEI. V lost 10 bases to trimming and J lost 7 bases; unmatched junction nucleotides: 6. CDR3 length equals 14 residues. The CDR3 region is CANPGLAGVNEQFF. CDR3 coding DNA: TGTGCCAACCCGGGACTAGCGGGAGTTAATGAGCAGTTCTTC.